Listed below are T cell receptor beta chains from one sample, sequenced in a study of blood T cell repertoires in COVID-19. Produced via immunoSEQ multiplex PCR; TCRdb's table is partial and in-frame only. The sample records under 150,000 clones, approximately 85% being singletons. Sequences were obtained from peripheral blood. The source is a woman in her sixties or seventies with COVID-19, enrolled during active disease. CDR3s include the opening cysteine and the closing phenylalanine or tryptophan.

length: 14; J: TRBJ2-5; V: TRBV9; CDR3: CASSPPQPGQRLYF
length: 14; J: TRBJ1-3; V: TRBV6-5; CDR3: CASSYSGLGNTIYF
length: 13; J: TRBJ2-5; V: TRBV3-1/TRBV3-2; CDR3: CASSQPRRETQYF
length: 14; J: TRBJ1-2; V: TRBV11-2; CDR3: CASSQETGHYGYTF
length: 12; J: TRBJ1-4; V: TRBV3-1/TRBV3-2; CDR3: CASSQRGEKLFF
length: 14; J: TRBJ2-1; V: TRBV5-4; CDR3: CASSSREPYNEQFF
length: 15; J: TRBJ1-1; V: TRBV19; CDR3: CASSIAGGGGTEAFF
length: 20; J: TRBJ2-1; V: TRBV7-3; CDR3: CASSSHPAGGLNYFDNEQFF
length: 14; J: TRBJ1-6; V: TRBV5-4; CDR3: CASSPDRYNSPLHF
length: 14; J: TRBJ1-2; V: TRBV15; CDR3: CATSRDRQVYGYTF
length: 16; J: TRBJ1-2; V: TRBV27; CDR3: CASSLTTGGEIYGYTF
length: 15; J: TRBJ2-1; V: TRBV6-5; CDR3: CASRFDRLPYNEQFF
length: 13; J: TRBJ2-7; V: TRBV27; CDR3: CASSLGSGYEQYF
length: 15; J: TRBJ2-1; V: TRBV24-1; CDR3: CATSGRAGAYNEQFF
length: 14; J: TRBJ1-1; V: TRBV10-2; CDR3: CASRRDRLNTEAFF
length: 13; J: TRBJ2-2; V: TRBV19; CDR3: CASSIPTSGELFF
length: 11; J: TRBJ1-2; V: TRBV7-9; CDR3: CASSGQGGYTF
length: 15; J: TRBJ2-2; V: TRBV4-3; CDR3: CASSRTGVFTGELFF
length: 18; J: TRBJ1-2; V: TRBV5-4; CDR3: CASSFGGLLAELNYGYTF
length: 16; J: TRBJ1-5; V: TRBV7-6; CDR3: CASSLGDRGRDQPQHF
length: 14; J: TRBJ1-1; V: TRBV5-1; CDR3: CASRDVAGNTEAFF
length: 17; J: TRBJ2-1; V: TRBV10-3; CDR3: CAISDPGQWSSYNEQFF
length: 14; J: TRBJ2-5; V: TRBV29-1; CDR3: CSVAETGSTETQYF
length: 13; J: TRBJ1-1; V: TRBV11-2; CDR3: CASSLGQNTEAFF
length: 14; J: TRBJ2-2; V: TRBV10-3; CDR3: CAIRGTGDTGELFF
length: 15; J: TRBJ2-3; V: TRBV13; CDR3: CASSWPGLAGDTQYF
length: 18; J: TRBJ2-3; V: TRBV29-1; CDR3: CSVSGQGQGFASTDTQYF
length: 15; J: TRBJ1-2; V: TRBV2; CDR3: CASSELNSGFYGYTF
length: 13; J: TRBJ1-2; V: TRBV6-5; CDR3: CASSYSAGIGYTF
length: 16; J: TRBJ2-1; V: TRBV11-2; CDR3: CASSPRTVSSYNEQFF
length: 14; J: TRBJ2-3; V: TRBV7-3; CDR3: CASSFLSSTDTQYF